This T cell receptor (delta chain) was profiled in a study of gamma-delta T cells after stem cell transplantation. Sample share makes this clone large. This sample also contains other DNA sequences that code for the same CDR3. TCRdb re-called the RT-PCR reads with CATT. Of some 540 delta-chain clones listed, 8% to 9.5% are singletons. The germline gives CDR1 TSWWSYY, CDR2 QGS. The CDR3 is made up of 25 amino acids. With 2 bases clipped from V and 0 bases from J, the junction kept 24 bases outside the gene matches. The sequenced material came from gamma-delta T cells. V usage is TRDV1 and J usage is TRDJ2; 13 nucleotides align to TRDD3. This receptor was identified in a human donor. It is not recorded whose cells these are; they may come from a transplant donor. The CDR3 loop reads CALGESFPTVVLGDTLSALTAQLFF. CDR3 sequence (DNA): TGTGCTCTTGGGGAATCATTCCCTACGGTTGTACTGGGGGATACGCTGTCAGCTTTGACAGCACAACTCTTCTTT.